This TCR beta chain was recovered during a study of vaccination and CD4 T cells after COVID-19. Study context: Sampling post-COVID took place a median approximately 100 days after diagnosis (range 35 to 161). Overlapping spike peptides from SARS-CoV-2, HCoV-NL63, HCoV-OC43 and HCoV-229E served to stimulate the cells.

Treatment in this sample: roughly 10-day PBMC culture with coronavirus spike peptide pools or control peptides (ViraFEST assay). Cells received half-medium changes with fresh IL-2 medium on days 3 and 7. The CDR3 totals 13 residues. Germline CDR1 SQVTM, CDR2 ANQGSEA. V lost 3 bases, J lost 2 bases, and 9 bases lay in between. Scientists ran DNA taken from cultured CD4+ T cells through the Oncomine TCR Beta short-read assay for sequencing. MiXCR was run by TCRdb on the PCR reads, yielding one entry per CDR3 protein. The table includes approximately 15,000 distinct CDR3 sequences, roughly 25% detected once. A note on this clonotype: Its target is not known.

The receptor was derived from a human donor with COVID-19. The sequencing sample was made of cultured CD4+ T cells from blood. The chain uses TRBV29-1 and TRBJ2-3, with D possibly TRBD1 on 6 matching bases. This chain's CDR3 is CSVDQGYTDTQYF. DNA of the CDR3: TGCAGCGTTGACCAGGGGTACACAGATACGCAGTATTTT.